This T cell receptor beta chain was recovered during a study of cytomegalovirus exposure and HLA in healthy donors. Study conclusions and caveats: The tendency of first-cohort TCR clusters to co-occur in the roughly 130 validation repertoires was the finding of a later analysis. Specific recognition of CMV antigens was confirmed in vitro for a few chains (all CMV-associated).

A word on this clone: Its antigen is as yet unknown.

Trimming cost V 1 base and J 9 bases, with 16 bases left between them. This CDR3 contains 14 residues. In germline, CDR1 is LNHDA, CDR2 SQIVND (reference sequence). TCRdb keeps only in-frame clones here, not all; method: immunoSEQ multiplex PCR. Here the sample spans about 280,000 clones, over 75% being singletons. The origin of this receptor is a woman in her late teens or twenties in good health and CMV-seronegative. The chain is built from TRBV19 and TRBJ2-7; TRBD2 might be the D (5 bases). Sequencing was done on a sample of PBMCs. Here the CDR3 DNA reads TGTGCCAGTAGTATAGTAGGGAGCGCAGCTGGGCAGTACTTC. This gives the protein CASSIVGSAAGQYF. The variable domain in full, completed from reference TRBV19 and TRBJ2-7, reads DGGITQSPKYLFRKEGQNVTLSCEQNLNHDAMYWYRQDPGQGLRLIYYSQIVNDFQKGDIAEGYSVSREKKESFPLTVTSAQKNPTAFYLCASSIVGSAAGQYFGPGTRLTVT.